This T cell receptor (beta chain) was captured in a study of T cells in Graves' hyperthyroidism and ophthalmopathy. An absence of ophthalmopathy progression within 18 months meant stable Graves' hyperthyroidism. CDR1 is SNHLY and CDR2 is FYNNEI in the germline V gene. The CDR3 runs 14 residues. Amplified regions were TCR beta CDR3 sequences from RNA transcripts. HTBI primers were employed in a first-round RT-PCR of the TCR CDR3. TCRdb processed the multiplex PCR reads anew with MiXCR; each CDR3 protein has one entry. This sample yields about 400,000 distinct CDR3 sequences, of which approximately 25% are seen a single time; more than 60% belongs to the top ten. Study-wide findings and caveats: Separating ophthalmopathy from stable hyperthyroidism was achieved by a 13 V-J model. The majority of expanded thyroid clonotypes above 0.001 also appeared in blood. Ophthalmopathy, as predicted by the model, came a median 6.5 months after the prediction.

Points on this clonotype: Its target is unknown. This sequence may be a read error, since a much larger clone differs from it by one base.

Input material: blood. This chain connects TRBV2 to TRBJ2-5; TRBD2 is a possible D gene (5 bases). The TCR was taken from a man aged 50-59 years with Graves' hyperthyroidism. CDR3 in DNA: TGTGCCAGCAGTGAAGTTGATGGTGGGGAGACCAAGTACTTC. Protein sequence: CASSEVDGGETKYF.